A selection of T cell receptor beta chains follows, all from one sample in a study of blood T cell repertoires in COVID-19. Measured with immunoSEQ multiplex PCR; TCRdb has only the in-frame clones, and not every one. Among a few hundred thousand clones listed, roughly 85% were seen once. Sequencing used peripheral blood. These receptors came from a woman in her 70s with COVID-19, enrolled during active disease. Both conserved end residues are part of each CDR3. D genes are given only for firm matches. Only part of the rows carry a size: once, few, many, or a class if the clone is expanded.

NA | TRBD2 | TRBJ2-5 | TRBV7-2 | TGTGCCAGCAGCGTCACTAGCGACCAAGAGACCCAGTACTTC | CASSVTSDQETQYF
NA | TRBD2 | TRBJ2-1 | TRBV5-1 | TGCGCCAGCAGCACGGGACTAGCCCTCGTTCTGGATGAGCAGTTCTTC | CASSTGLALVLDEQFF
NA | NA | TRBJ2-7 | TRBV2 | TGTGCCAGCAATGCAGGAAGCTCCTACGAGCAGTACTTC | CASNAGSSYEQYF
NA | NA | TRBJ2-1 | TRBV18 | TGTGCCAGCTCCCCGCCCACAGTATACAATGAGCAGTTCTTC | CASSPPTVYNEQFF
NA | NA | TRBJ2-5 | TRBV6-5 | TGTGCCAGCAGGTTCTCGGGACTTGGTCAGACCCAGTACTTC | CASRFSGLGQTQYF
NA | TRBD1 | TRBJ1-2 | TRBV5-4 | TGTGCCAGCAGCTTGTTCCGGACAGGCGCTGACTATGGCTACACCTTC | CASSLFRTGADYGYTF
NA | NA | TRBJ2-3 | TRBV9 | TGTGCCAGCAGCCCCTGGACTGGGCACACAGATACGCAGTATTTT | CASSPWTGHTDTQYF
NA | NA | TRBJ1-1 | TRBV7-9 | TGTGCCAGCAGCTTAGGCAGGGAAGTCACTGAAGCTTTCTTT | CASSLGREVTEAFF
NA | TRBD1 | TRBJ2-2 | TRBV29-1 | TGCAGCGTTGAGACAGGGAGAGCGAACACCGGGGAGCTGTTTTTT | CSVETGRANTGELFF
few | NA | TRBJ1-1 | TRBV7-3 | TGTGCCAGCAGCTTCCTCCACAGGAGGGAGGACATGAACACTGAAGCTTTCTTT | CASSFLHRREDMNTEAFF
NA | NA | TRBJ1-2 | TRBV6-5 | TGTGCCAGCAGCAAACGGACAGCGGACCCCTATGGCTACACCTTC | CASSKRTADPYGYTF
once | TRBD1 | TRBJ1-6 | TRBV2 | TGTGCCAGCAGTGAAAGGACAGGGGGCTTCCCTAATTCACCCCTCCACTTT | CASSERTGGFPNSPLHF
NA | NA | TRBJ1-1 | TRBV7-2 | TGTGCCAGCAGCTTATTAGGGGTCACTGAAGCTTTCTTT | CASSLLGVTEAFF
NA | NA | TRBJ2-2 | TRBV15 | TGTGCCACCAGCAAAGAGCGACTTGCGACCGGGGAGCTGTTTTTT | CATSKERLATGELFF
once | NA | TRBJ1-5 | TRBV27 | TGTGCCAGCAGTTCGGGTCGGGGGGGGCCCCAGCATTTT | CASSSGRGGPQHF
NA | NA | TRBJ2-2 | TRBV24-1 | TGTGCCACCAGTGATATGGACAGTAACACCGGGGAGCTGTTTTTT | CATSDMDSNTGELFF
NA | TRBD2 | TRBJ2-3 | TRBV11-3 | TGTGCCAGCACAGCGGGGGGCCGATCAGATACGCAGTATTTT | CASTAGGRSDTQYF
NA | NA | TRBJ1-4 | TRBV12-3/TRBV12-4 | TGTGCCAGCCACCAGCCAGGGGCGGAAAAACTGTTTTTT | CASHQPGAEKLFF
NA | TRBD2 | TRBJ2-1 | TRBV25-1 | TGTGCCAGCGGGGTTGGCGGGAGTCTTAGAAATGAGCAGTTCTTC | CASGVGGSLRNEQFF
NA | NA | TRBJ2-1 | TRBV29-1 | TGCAGCGTTGGGCCGCCGGAGAATGAGCAGTTCTTC | CSVGPPENEQFF
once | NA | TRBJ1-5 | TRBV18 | TGTGCCAGCTCCTGGACAGAGTATCAGCCCCAGCATTTT | CASSWTEYQPQHF
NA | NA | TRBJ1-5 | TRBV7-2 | TGTGCCAGCAGCTTAGCAGGGAGGGAGCCCCAGCATTTT | CASSLAGREPQHF
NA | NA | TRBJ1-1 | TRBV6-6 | TGTGCCAGCAGCGACGCGTCCCCAGGGAAGAACACTGAAGCTTTCTTT | CASSDASPGKNTEAFF
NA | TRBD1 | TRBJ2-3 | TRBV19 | TGTGCCAGTAGGAGGGGGCAGGGTGGACCAGATACGCAGTATTTT | CASRRGQGGPDTQYF
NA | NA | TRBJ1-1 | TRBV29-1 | TGCAGCTCCTCGACAGCGGGGGGGGACACTGAAGCTTTCTTT | CSSSTAGGDTEAFF
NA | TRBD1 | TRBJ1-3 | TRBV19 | TGTGCCAGTAGTGGGACAGGGGCTGGAAACACCATATATTTT | CASSGTGAGNTIYF
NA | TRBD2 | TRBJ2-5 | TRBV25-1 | TGTGCCAGCAGTGCCAGCGGGAGAATCCAAGAGACCCAGTACTTC | CASSASGRIQETQYF
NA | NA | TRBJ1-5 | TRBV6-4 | TGTGCCAGCAGTGTCCTACCCAATCAGCCCCAGCATTTT | CASSVLPNQPQHF
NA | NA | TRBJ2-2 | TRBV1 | TGCACCAGCAGCCAAGATCAGCAGGGACAGGGTAGGGTCACCGGGGAGCTGTTTTTT | CTSSQDQQGQGRVTGELFF
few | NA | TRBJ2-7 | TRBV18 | TGTGCCAGCTCACCAGGGCCGCCCTACGAGCAGTACTTC | CASSPGPPYEQYF
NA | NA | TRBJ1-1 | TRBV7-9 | TGTGCCAGCAGCTTAGCCTCAGGGCGGGAAACTGAAGCTTTCTTT | CASSLASGRETEAFF
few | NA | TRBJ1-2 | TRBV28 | TGTGCCAGCAGCCCCATGGGGAGTGCTAACTATGGCTACACCTTC | CASSPMGSANYGYTF
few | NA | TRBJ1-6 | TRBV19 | TGTGCCAGCCAAACCACAGGCCAGACCGGTCTCCTCCACTTT | CASQTTGQTGLLHF
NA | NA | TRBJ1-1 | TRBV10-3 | TGTGCCATCAGTGAGTCGAGGGCGGCTGGTGGGTCAGCTTTCTTT | CAISESRAAGGSAFF
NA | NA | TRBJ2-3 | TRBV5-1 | TGCGCCAGCAGCTTTACCTCCAGCGGACCCACAGATACGCAGTATTTT | CASSFTSSGPTDTQYF
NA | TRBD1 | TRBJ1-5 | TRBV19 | TGTGCCAGTAGTTTCCAGGGGGCGCGGGAAAATCAGCCCCAGCATTTT | CASSFQGARENQPQHF
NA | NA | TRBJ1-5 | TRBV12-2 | TGTGCAAGTCGCTTAGATACAAGTTTTAATCAGCCCCAGCATTTT | CASRLDTSFNQPQHF
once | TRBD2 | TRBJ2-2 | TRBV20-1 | TGCAGTGCTAGTGGTCTAGCGGCGAACACCGGGGAGCTGTTTTTT | CSASGLAANTGELFF
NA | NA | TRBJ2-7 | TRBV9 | TGTGCCAGCAGCGCCGGGGGTTACGAGCAGTACTTC | CASSAGGYEQYF
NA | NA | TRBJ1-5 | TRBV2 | TGTGCCAGCAGCCCCTCGAGGGCCGATTTGGGCAATCAGCCCCAGCATTTT | CASSPSRADLGNQPQHF
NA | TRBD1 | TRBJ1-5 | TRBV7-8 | TGTGCCAGCAGCTTAGTGGGACAGGGGGTTTATAGCAATCAGCCCCAGCATTTT | CASSLVGQGVYSNQPQHF